The next 5 T cell receptor beta chains were all read from a single sample in a study of T cells in Graves' hyperthyroidism and ophthalmopathy. RNA transcripts were the template for amplifying TCR beta CDR3 regions. The primer set for the first-round RT-PCR of the TCR CDR3 was HTBI. TCRdb ran MiXCR on the multiplex PCR reads and lists one entry per CDR3 protein. Of around 350,000 distinct CDR3 sequences detected, about 18% appear once; the ten largest clones hold about 3.7%. The sequencing input was blood. Every receptor here comes from a woman between 18 and 29 years old with Graves' hyperthyroidism.

This clonotype has ten or more counts. The J gene is TRBJ2-5, the V gene TRBV12-3 or TRBV12-4; TRBD2 might be the D (5 bases). There are 11 residues in the CDR3. The ends were cut back, 9 bases at V and 9 bases at J, with 14 bases in the middle. For the CDR3, the DNA is TGTGCCAGATCACCGAGGGCTCCCCAGTACTTC. Translation gives CARSPRAPQYF.

This clonotype was recorded at least ten times. This sequence joins TRBV20-1 and TRBJ2-5; 12 bases line up with TRBD2. V was clipped by 1 base and J by 4 bases; unmatched bases: 1. CDR1 and CDR2 from the germline V gene are DFQATT and SNEGSKA (reference sequence). This CDR3 is built from 14 residues. This CDR3 reads CSARALAGGETQYF. The DNA for the CDR3 is TGCAGTGCTAGAGCACTAGCGGGGGGAGAGACCCAGTACTTC.

This clonotype was picked up many times. The genes are TRBV12-3 or TRBV12-4 and TRBJ2-7; TRBD1 aligns across 8 bases. CDR3 length: 12 amino acids. Germline trimming cut 5 bases from V and 4 bases from J; bases unmatched to any gene: 1. The chain's CDR3 is CASSGQGYEQYF. For the CDR3, the DNA is TGTGCCAGCAGTGGACAGGGATACGAGCAGTACTTC.

This clonotype was detected ten times or more. The chain employs TRBV7-6 and TRBJ2-5, with 9 bases matching TRBD1. There are 14 residues in the CDR3. Trimming at V came to 1 base and at J to 5 bases, leaving 2 bases not matched to a gene. The V gene's germline CDR1 is SGHVS and CDR2 FNYEAQ. CDR3 sequence: CASSLVDRGETQYF. CDR3 nucleotide sequence: TGTGCCAGCAGCTTAGTTGACAGGGGGGAGACCCAGTACTTC.

The chain is built from TRBV12-3 or TRBV12-4 and TRBJ2-1; 9 positions agree with TRBD1. With V trimmed by 6 bases and J by 7 bases, 7 bases remained unmatched. The CDR3 length is 14 residues. CDR3 loop: CASSRGQGRNEQFF. The CDR3 DNA is TGTGCCAGCAGCCGAGGACAGGGGAGGAATGAGCAGTTCTTC.